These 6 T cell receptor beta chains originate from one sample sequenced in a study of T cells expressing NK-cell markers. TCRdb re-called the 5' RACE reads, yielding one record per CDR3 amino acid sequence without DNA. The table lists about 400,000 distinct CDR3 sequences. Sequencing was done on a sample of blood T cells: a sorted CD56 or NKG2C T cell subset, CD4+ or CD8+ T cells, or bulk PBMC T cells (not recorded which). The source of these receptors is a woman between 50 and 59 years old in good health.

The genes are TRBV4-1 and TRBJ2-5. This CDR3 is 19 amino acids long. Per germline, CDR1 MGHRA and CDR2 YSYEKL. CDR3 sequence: CASRPGSIIGTPGRETQYF.

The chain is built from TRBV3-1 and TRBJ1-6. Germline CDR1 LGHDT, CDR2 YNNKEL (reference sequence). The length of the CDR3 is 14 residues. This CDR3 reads CASSQDGDNSPLHF. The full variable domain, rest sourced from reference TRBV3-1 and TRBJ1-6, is DTAVSQTPKYLVTQMGNDKSIKCEQNLGHDTMYWYKQDSKKFLKIMFSYNNKELIINETVPNRFSPKSPDKAHLNLHINSLELGDSAVYFCASSQDGDNSPLHFGNGTRLTVT.

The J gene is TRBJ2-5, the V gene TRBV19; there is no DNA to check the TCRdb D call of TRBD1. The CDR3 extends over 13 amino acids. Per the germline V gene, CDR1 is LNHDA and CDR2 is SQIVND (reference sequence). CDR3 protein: CASSIGGVETQYF. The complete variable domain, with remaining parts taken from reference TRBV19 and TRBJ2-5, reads DGGITQSPKYLFRKEGQNVTLSCEQNLNHDAMYWYRQDPGQGLRLIYYSQIVNDFQKGDIAEGYSVSREKKESFPLTVTSAQKNPTAFYLCASSIGGVETQYFGPGTRLLVL.

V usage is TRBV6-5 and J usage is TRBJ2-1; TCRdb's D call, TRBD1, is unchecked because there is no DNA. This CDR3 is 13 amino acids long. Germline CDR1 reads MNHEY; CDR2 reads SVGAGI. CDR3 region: CASSYDRGYEQFF.

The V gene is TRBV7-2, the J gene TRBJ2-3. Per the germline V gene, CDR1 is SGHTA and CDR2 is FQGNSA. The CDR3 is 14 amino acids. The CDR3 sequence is CASSLLRYTDTQYF.

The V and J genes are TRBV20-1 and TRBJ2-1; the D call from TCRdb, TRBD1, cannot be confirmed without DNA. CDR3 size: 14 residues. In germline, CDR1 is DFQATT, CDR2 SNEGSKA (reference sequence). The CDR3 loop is CSATEDDRTDEQFF.